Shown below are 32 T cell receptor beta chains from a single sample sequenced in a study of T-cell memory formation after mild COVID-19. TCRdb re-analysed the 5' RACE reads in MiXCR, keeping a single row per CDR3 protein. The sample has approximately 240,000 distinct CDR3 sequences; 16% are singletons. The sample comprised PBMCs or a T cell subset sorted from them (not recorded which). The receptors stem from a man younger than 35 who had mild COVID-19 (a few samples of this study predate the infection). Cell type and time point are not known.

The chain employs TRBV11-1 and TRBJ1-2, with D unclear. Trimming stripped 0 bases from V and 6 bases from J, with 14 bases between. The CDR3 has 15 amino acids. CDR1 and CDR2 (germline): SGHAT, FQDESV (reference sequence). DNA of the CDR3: TGTGCCAGCAGCTTAGCGCGGGCAGGCACGGATGGCTACACCTTC. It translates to CASSLARAGTDGYTF.

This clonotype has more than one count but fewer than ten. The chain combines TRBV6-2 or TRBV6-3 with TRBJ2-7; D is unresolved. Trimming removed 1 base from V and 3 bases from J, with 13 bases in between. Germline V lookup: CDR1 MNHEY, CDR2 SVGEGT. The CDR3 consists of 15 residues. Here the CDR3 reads CASSYLTDGGYEQYF. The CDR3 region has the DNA TGTGCCAGCAGTTACTTAACGGACGGTGGCTACGAGCAGTACTTC.

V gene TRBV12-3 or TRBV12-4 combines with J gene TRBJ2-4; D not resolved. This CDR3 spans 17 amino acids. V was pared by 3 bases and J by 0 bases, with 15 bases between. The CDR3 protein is CASSFGSRLIAKNIQYF. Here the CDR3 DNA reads TGTGCCAGCAGTTTCGGAAGTCGGCTTATAGCCAAAAACATTCAGTACTTC.

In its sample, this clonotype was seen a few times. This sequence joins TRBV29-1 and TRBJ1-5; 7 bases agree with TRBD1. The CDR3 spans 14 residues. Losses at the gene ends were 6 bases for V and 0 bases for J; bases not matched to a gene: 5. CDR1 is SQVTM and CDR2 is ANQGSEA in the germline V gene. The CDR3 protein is CSVFGQVSNQPQHF. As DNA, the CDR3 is TGCAGCGTCTTCGGACAGGTTAGCAATCAGCCCCAGCATTTT.

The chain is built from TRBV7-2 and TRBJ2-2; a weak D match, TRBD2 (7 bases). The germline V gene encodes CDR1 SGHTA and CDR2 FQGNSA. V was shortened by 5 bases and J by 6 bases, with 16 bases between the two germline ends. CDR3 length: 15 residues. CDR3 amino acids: CASSRVRGAAGELFF. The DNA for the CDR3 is TGTGCCAGCAGCCGAGTCCGGGGGGCTGCCGGGGAGCTGTTTTTT.

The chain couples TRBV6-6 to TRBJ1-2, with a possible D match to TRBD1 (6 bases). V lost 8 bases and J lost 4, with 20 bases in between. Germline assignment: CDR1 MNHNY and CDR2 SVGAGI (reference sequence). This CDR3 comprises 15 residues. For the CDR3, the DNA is TGTGCCAGCCGGGGAGGGGAACAGGGAGTCTATGGCTACACCTTC. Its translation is CASRGGEQGVYGYTF.

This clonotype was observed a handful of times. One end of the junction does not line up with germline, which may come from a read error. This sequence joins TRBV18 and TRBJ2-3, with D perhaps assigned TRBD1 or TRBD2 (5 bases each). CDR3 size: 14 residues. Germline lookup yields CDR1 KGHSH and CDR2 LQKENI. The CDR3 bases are TGTGCCAGCTCACGGGACCGAAGCACAGATACGAAGTATTTT. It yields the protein CASSRDRSTDTKYF.

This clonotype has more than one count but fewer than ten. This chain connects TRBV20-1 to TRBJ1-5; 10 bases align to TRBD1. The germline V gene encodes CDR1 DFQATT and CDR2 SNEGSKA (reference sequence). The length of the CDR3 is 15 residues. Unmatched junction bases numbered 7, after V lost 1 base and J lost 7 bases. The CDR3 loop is CSARVSGQGPQPQHF. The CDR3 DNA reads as TGCAGTGCTAGAGTGTCGGGACAGGGGCCGCAGCCCCAGCATTTT.

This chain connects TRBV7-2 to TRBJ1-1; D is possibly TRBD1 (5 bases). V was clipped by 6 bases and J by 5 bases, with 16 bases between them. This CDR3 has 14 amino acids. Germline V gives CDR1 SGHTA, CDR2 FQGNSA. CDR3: CASSHSGARTEAFF. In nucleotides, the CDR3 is TGTGCCAGCAGTCATAGTGGGGCCCGAACTGAAGCTTTCTTT.

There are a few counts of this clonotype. Here the CDR3 reads CASSSRDRAMNTEAFF. As DNA, the CDR3 is TGCGCCAGCAGCTCCCGGGACAGGGCAATGAACACTGAAGCTTTCTTT. This chain joins TRBV4-1 and TRBJ1-1, with 9 bases aligning to TRBD1. The CDR3 spans 16 residues. Germline V gene sequence: CDR1 MGHRA, CDR2 YSYEKL. V lost 5 bases, J lost 0 bases, and 7 bases stayed unmatched.

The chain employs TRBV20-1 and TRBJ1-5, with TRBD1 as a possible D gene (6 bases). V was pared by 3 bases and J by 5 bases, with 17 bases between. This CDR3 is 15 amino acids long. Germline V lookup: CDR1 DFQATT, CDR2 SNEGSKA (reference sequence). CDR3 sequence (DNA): TGCAGTGCTAGGGAAACCGGGACAATAGATCAGCCCCAGCATTTT. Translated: CSARETGTIDQPQHF.

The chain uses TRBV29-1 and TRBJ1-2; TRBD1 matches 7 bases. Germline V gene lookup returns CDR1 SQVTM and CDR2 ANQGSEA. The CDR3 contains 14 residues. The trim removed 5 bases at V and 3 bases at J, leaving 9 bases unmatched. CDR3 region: CSVWGLDRYYGYTF. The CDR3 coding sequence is TGCAGCGTTTGGGGATTGGACAGGTACTATGGCTACACCTTC. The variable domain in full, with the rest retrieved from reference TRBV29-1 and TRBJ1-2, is SAVISQKPSRDICQRGTSLTIQCQVDSQVTMMFWYRQQPGQSLTLIATANQGSEATYESGFVIDKFPISRPNLTFSTLTVSNMSPEDSSIYLCSVWGLDRYYGYTFGSGTRLTVV.

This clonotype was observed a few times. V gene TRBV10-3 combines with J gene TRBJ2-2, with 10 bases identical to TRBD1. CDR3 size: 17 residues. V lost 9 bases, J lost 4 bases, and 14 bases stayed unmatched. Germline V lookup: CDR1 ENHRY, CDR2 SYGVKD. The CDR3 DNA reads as TGTGCCATTACTCCGGGACAGGGGATCGGCGGCACCGGGGAGCTGTTTTTT. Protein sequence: CAITPGQGIGGTGELFF.

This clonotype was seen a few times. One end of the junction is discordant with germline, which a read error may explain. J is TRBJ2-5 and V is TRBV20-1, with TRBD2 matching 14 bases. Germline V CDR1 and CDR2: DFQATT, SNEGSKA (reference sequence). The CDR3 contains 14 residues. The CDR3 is CSARLAGGEDTQYF. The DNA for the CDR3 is TGCAGTGCAAGACTAGCGGGGGGGGAAGATACCCAGTACTTC.

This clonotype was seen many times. CDR3 amino acids: CSAGSLAGGTYNEQFF. In DNA, the CDR3 is TGCAGTGCTGGATCCCTAGCGGGGGGAACCTACAATGAGCAGTTCTTC. V gene TRBV20-1 combines with J gene TRBJ2-1; 11 bases line up with TRBD2. This CDR3 is built from 16 residues. Germline V gene data show CDR1 as DFQATT and CDR2 as SNEGSKA (reference sequence). Unmatched junction bases numbered 8, after V lost 5 bases and J lost 2 bases.

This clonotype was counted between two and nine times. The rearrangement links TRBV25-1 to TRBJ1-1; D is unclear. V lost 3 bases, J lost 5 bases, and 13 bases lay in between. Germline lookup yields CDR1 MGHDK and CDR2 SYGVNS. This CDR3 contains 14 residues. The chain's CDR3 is CASSDGVGWTEAFF. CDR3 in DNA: TGTGCCAGCAGTGATGGCGTAGGGTGGACTGAAGCTTTCTTT.

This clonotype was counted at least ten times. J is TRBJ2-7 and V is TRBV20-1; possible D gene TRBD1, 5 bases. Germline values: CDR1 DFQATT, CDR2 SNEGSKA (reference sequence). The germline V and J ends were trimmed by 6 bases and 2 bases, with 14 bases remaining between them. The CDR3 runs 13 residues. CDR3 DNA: TGCAGTGCGCGCCGGGTAGGGGCCTACGAGCAGTACTTC. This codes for CSARRVGAYEQYF.

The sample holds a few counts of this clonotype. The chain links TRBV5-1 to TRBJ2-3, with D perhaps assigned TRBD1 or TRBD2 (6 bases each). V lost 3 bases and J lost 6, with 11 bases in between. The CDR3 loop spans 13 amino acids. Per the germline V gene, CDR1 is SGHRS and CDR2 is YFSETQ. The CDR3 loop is CASSSGARDTQYF. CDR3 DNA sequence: TGCGCCAGCAGCTCGGGGGCGCGGGATACGCAGTATTTT. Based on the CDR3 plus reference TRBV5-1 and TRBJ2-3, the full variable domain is KAGVTQTPRYLIKTRGQQVTLSCSPISGHRSVSWYQQTPGQGLQFLFEYFSETQRNKGNFPGRFSGRQFSNSRSEMNVSTLELGDSALYLCASSSGARDTQYFGPGTRLTVL.

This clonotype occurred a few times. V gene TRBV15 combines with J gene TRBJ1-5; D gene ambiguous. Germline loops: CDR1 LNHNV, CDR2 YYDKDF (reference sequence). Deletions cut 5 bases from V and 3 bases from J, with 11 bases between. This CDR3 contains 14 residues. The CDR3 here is CATSRPGINQPQHF. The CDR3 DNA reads TGTGCCACCAGCCGCCCCGGGATCAATCAGCCCCAGCATTTT.

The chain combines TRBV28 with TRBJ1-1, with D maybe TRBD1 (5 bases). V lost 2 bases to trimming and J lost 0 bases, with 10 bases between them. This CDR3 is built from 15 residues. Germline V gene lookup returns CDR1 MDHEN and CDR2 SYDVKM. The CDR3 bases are TGTGCCAGCAGTTTACCGTCAGGGATGAACACTGAAGCTTTCTTT. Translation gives CASSLPSGMNTEAFF.

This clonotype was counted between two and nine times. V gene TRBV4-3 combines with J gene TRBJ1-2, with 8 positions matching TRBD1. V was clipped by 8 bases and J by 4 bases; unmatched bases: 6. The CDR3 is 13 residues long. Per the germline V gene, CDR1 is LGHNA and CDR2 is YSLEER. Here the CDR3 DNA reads TGCGCCAGCGCTCGGGACAGGTTCTATGGCTACACCTTC. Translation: CASARDRFYGYTF.

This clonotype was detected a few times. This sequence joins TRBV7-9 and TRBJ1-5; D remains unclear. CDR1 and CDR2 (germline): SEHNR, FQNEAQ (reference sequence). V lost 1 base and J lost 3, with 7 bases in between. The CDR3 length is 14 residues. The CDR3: CASSLGFPNQPQHF. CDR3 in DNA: TGTGCCAGCAGCTTAGGATTTCCCAATCAGCCCCAGCATTTT.

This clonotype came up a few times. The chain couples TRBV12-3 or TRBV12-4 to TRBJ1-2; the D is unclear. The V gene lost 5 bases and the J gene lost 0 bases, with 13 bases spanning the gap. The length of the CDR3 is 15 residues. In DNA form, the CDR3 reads TGTGCCAGCAGTCCGTGGACTGGAACTAACTATGGCTACACCTTC. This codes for CASSPWTGTNYGYTF.

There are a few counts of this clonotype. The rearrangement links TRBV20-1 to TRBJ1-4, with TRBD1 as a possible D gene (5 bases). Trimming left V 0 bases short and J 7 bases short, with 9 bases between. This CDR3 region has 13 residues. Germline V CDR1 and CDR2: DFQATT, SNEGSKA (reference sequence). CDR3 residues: CSARDRVGEKLFF. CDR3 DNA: TGCAGTGCTAGAGACAGGGTGGGTGAAAAACTGTTTTTT.

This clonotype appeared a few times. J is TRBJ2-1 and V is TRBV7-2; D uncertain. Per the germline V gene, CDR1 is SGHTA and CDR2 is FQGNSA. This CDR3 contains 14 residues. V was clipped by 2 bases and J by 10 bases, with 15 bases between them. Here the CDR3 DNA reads TGTGCCAGCAGCTTATGGCTTAAGATGGGGGAGCAGTTCTTC. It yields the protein CASSLWLKMGEQFF.

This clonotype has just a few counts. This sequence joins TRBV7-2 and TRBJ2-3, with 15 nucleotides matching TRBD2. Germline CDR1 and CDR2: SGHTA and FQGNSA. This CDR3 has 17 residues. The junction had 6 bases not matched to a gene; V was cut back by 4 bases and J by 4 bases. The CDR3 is CASSSGLAGGFADTQYF. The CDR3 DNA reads TGTGCCAGCAGCTCCGGACTAGCGGGGGGGTTCGCAGATACGCAGTATTTT.

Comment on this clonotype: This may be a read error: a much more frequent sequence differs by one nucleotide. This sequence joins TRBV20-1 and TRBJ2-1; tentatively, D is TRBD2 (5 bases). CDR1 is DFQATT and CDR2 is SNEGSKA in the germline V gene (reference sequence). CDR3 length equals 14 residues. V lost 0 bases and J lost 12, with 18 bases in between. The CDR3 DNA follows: TGCAGTGCTAGAGAGGTGACTACTCGACGGGGGCAGTTCTTC. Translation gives CSAREVTTRRGQFF.

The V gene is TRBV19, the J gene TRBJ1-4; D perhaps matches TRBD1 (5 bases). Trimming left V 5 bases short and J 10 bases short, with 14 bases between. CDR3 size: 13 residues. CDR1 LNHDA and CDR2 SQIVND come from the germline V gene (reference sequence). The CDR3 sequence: CASSSEGMGKLFF. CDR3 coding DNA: TGTGCCAGTAGTTCGGAGGGGATGGGAAAACTGTTTTTT. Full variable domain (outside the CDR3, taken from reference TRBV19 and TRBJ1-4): DGGITQSPKYLFRKEGQNVTLSCEQNLNHDAMYWYRQDPGQGLRLIYYSQIVNDFQKGDIAEGYSVSREKKESFPLTVTSAQKNPTAFYLCASSSEGMGKLFFGSGTQLSVL.

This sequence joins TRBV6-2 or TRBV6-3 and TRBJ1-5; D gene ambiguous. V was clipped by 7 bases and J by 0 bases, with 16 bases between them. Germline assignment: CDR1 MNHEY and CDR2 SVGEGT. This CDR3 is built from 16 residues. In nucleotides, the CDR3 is TGTGCCAGCATCCCCCGGGCCGGCAATAGCAATCAGCCCCAGCATTTT. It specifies CASIPRAGNSNQPQHF.

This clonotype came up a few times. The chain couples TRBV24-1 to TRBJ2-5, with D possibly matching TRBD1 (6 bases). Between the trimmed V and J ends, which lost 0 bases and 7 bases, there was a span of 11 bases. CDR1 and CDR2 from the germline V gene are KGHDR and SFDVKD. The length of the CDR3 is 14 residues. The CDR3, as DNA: TGTGCCACCAGTGATTTGGGGGGCTTTGCGACCCAGTACTTC. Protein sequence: CATSDLGGFATQYF.

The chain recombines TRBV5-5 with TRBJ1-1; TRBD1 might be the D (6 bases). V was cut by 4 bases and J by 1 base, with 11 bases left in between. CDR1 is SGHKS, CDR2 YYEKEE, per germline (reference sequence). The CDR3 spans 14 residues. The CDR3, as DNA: TGTGCCAGCAGCGTATTGACAGGGAACACTGAAGCTTTCTTT. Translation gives CASSVLTGNTEAFF.

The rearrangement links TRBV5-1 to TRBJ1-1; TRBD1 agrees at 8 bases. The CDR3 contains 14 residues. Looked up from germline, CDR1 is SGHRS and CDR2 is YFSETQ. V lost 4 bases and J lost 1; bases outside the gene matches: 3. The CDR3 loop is CASSATGENTEAFF. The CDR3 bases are TGCGCCAGCAGCGCGACAGGGGAGAACACTGAAGCTTTCTTT.